The subject of this entry is one T cell receptor (beta chain). The data belong to a study of CD8 T cells in Susac syndrome. Trimming at V came to 2 bases and at J to 8 bases, leaving 7 bases not matched to a gene. CDR3 size: 14 residues. The germline V gene has CDR1 SGHRS and CDR2 YFSETQ. Reverse transcription of roughly 0.45 to 1 ug RNA used random hexamers. TCRdb reanalysed the immunoSEQ multiplex PCR reads using MiXCR and keeps one entry per CDR3 protein. The table records about 130,000 distinct CDR3 sequences, about 95% of them present only once. The clonotype comes from a human donor in good health. This chain links TRBV5-1 with TRBJ2-1, with 7 positions matching TRBD2. Sequences were obtained from CD4+ T cells from PBMCs. Written as DNA, the CDR3 is TGCGCCAGCAGCTTTGGCGGGAGTTCAGATGAGCAGTTCTTC. The encoded protein is CASSFGGSSDEQFF. Based on the CDR3 plus reference TRBV5-1 and TRBJ2-1, the full variable domain is KAGVTQTPRYLIKTRGQQVTLSCSPISGHRSVSWYQQTPGQGLQFLFEYFSETQRNKGNFPGRFSGRQFSNSRSEMNVSTLELGDSALYLCASSFGGSSDEQFFGPGTRLTVL.